This T cell receptor beta chain stems from a study of T cell repertoires in cytomegalovirus infection (dated by TCRdb to between 2018 and 2021). The study in broad terms: Recently identified HLA-C-restricted CMV epitopes, whose presentation resists viral immunomodulation, were targeted by peptide stimulations together with well-studied HLA-B-restricted epitopes. Donor HLA type was relevant to the analysis, as public TCR beta signatures indicated carriage of CMV infection together with the matching HLA type. Results and caveats for the whole study, not just this receptor: The ex vivo response was dominated by HLA-C-restricted CMV-specific TCR beta clonotypes, which also provided the single most frequent clonotype in two of eight donors. Cumulative frequency of public TCR beta family members discriminated carriers of CMV infection plus the relevant HLA type in this cohort and an independent 352-donor cohort.

This clonotype was seen many times. Its antigen remains unidentified. There are no base qualities to consult, and no much larger clone falls within one base. Sequences LGHNA (CDR1) and YSLEER (CDR2) are obtained from the germline V gene. The CDR3 spans 17 residues, from the cysteine through the phenylalanine. Solely the CDR3 DNA is kept, with 51 bases framed from the first base. V was cut back by 1 base and J by 7 bases, leaving a gap of 19 bases between them. In the paper's terms, the treatment or condition label means: in vitro stimulation with specific CMV peptide epitopes to enrich CMV-specific T cells. TCRdb lists the instrument as Illumina HiSeq 1500. Starting from the raw public reads, TCRdb applied fastp trimming at Q25, assembled clones with MiXCR and retained in-frame beta chains. Merged by CDR3 protein, the rows form single entries marked with the most common genes and DNA. This sample gives 650,000 to 900,000 distinct CDR3 sequences in total; approximately 32% of them show up just once. Of the sample, roughly 14% falls within the top ten clones.

The rearranged chain carries TRBV4-3 and TRBJ1-4; too little of a D gene remains to name it. This receptor was identified in a human donor in good health (CMV status not recorded). Some clones in this sample may be carry-over from other donors' samples. The sequencing used cultured CD8+ T cells from PBMCs, collected from culture after CMV antigen stimulation. The CDR3 is CASSQGNSEKYSEKLFF. The base sequence is TGCGCCAGCAGCCAAGGAAATTCGGAGAAATACAGTGAAAAACTGTTTTTT.